The table lists the clone carrying this T cell receptor beta chain with many counts. The record originates from a study of low-dose radiotherapy and immunotherapy resistance in tumors. At the level of the study: Aspirin was taken orally at 300 mg daily by patients, and this continued for four cycles from cycle 1 day 1.

Germline CDR1 SGHRS, CDR2 YFSETQ. Trimming left V 4 bases short and J 4 bases short, with 15 bases between. This CDR3 spans 14 amino acids. cDNA synthesis used a TRAV/TRBV-specific primer set for both chains. Amplification, which lasted roughly 22 PCR cycles, used a constant-region primer and V-primer adapter to amplify TCRs. One entry per CDR3 protein results from TCRdb running MiXCR on the reads. The data hold 45,000 or so distinct CDR3 sequences, with 20% to 30% observed a single time. Time point of the sample: after trial treatment. As to treatment: LDRT plus nivolumab, ipilimumab, low-dose cyclophosphamide and aspirin (RACIN trial). Patients eligible had advanced solid tumors without tumor-infiltrating lymphocytes.

Sample: PBMCs, taken after low-dose radiotherapy plus immunotherapy. This sequence originates from a male donor with prostate cancer. The chain uses TRBV5-1 and TRBJ2-7; the D gene is possibly TRBD2 (6 bases). CDR3 coding DNA: TGCGCCAGCAGCCCGGGGACTGCTTGGTACGAGCAGTACTTC. Residues: CASSPGTAWYEQYF.